The text below deals with one T cell receptor (beta chain). Antigen specificity is unknown. V lost 4 bases and J 3 bases, leaving 3 bases between the germline ends. CDR3 length: 11 residues. Per germline, CDR1 SGDLS and CDR2 YYNGEE. Primers included in the PCR were 60 Vbeta and 13 Jbeta primers. Sequencing used immunoSEQ multiplex PCR; TCRdb keeps in-frame clones, though not all of them. The sample yields under 150,000 clones, around 77% seen once. The sample belongs to a study of cytomegalovirus exposure and HLA in healthy donors. Whole-study findings and limits: Only CMV serostatus was available as immune exposure information. Accurate prediction of most subjects' HLA-A and HLA-B alleles from TCR beta sequences was reported.

The sample was PBMCs. This chain connects TRBV9 to TRBJ2-3; D uncertain. This sequence was found in a man aged 25 to 40 in good health and CMV-seronegative. The CDR3 loop is CASSQTDTQYF. The CDR3 DNA follows: TGTGCCAGCAGCCAGACAGATACGCAGTATTTT.